This TCR beta chain was identified during a study of T cell clonality in common variable immunodeficiency. Study findings and constraints: CVID subjects had higher TCRbeta clonality than healthy controls, most marked in about a third. Authors noted CVID clonality's cause needs subpopulation repertoire sequencing. CVID subjects shared fewer TCRbeta clones than healthy controls did. Fewer deletions and N-nucleotide insertions were reportedly seen in common variable immunodeficiency TCR beta sequences.

Trimming left V 5 bases short and J 9 bases short, with 20 bases between. Germline V gene sequence: CDR1 DFQATT, CDR2 SNEGSKA (reference sequence). This CDR3 region has 14 residues. This clone was observed many times. Its antigen is unidentified. From the germline J gene comes the end of the CDR3, since the read stops 3 residues before it. Method: immunoSEQ multiplex PCR; TCRdb's copy keeps in-frame clones and lacks some. The repertoire shows approximately 81,000 clones, none seen only once; the top ten take approximately 0.8%. The rearrangement links TRBV20-1 to TRBJ2-1, with D possibly matching TRBD2 (6 bases). Sequencing used peripheral blood mononuclear cells. This sequence originates from a person aged 18-69 years in good health. The CDR3 is CSAEAKRGSGEQFF. CDR3 DNA, as far as it was read: TGCAGTGCTGAGGCCAAACGGGGGTCAGGTGAG.